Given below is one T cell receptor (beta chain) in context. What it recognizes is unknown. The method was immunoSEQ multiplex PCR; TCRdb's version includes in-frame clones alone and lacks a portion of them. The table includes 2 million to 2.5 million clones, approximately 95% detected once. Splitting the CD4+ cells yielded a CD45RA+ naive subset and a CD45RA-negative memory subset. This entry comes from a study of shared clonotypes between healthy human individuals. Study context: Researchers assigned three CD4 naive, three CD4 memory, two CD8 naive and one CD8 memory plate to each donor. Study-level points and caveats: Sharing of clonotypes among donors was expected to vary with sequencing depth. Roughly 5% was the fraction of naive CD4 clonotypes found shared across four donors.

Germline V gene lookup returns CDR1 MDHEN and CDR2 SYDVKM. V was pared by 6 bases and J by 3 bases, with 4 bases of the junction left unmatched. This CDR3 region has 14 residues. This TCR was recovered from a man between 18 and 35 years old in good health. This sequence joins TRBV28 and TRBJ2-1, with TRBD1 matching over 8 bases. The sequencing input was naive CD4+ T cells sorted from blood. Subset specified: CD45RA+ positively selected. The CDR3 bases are TGTGCCAGCAGGGGGGACAGGTTCTACAATGAGCAGTTCTTC. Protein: CASRGDRFYNEQFF.